These 5 T cell receptor beta chains came from one sample sequenced in a study of OX40 agonist ivuxolimab in advanced cancers. Some clones are missing from TCRdb's copy, which holds only in-frame ones; the method was immunoSEQ multiplex PCR. The sample lists fewer than 85,000 clones, 88% occurring once. Sequencing was performed on CD4+ or CD8+ T cells sorted from blood, taken in a trial of the OX40 agonist ivuxolimab. The receptors stem from an adult with an advanced solid tumor such as melanoma, head and neck, liver or kidney cancer.

V gene TRBV10-3 combines with J gene TRBJ2-7; D is ambiguous. The CDR3 totals 12 residues. Deletions cut 3 bases from V and 4 bases from J, with 7 bases between. Germline V gene data show CDR1 as ENHRY and CDR2 as SYGVKD. This CDR3 reads CAISDTFYEQYF. CDR3 coding DNA: TGTGCCATCAGTGACACATTTTACGAGCAGTACTTC.

The chain joins TRBV4-1 to TRBJ2-7; TRBD1 aligns across 8 bases. The length of the CDR3 is 16 residues. Trimming took 3 bases from V and 3 from J; bases not matched to a gene: 10. The germline V gene has CDR1 MGHRA and CDR2 YSYEKL. The CDR3 here is CASSQVTMTGDYEQYF. In DNA, the CDR3 is TGCGCCAGCAGCCAGGTCACCATGACAGGGGACTACGAGCAGTACTTC.

This chain links TRBV28 with TRBJ2-3; TRBD2 matches 8 bases. The CDR3 totals 16 residues. Germline lookup yields CDR1 MDHEN and CDR2 SYDVKM. V gave up 5 bases and J gave up 1 base; unmatched junction bases: 8. CDR3 sequence reads: CASSDMGRGGTDTQYF. CDR3 nucleotide sequence: TGTGCCAGCAGTGACATGGGGCGGGGGGGCACAGATACGCAGTATTTT. The full variable domain, rest sourced from reference TRBV28 and TRBJ2-3, is DVKVTQSSRYLVKRTGEKVFLECVQDMDHENMFWYRQDPGLGLRLIYFSYDVKMKEKGDIPEGYSVSREKKERFSLILESASTNQTSMYLCASSDMGRGGTDTQYFGPGTRLTVL.

This chain links TRBV7-2 with TRBJ2-7; a weak D match, TRBD2 (5 bases). This CDR3 is 14 amino acids long. Germline V gene data show CDR1 as SGHTA and CDR2 as FQGNSA. Trimming removed 5 bases from V and 4 bases from J, with 15 bases in between. CDR3 sequence (DNA): TGTGCCAGCAGCCTAAACCTCGGGGTGTACGAGCAGTACTTC. This gives the protein CASSLNLGVYEQYF.

This chain uses TRBV6-6 with TRBJ1-4; a weak D match, TRBD1 (5 bases). Germline assignment: CDR1 MNHNY and CDR2 SVGAGI (reference sequence). The V end lost 5 bases, the J end lost 0 bases, and 7 bases lay between the germline ends. This CDR3 is built from 14 residues. CDR3 loop: CASSQGSTNEKLFF. The DNA of the CDR3 is TGTGCCAGCAGTCAGGGTTCAACTAATGAAAAACTGTTTTTT.